This TCR beta chain originates from a study of T cells in women clearing cervical HPV infection (dated by TCRdb to the late 2010s). With regard to the full study: The cases were under 30 women with histologically confirmed HPV16-related CIN3 or worse, and 2 of these cases were invasive cancers. Controls were 25 women whose single incident HPV16 infection cleared within 12 months without precancer or cancer developing. Case blood was taken at the visit when the lesion was first identified, whereas control blood was taken when infection was no longer detected. For cases, a median interval of 149 days, with an interquartile range of 90 to 200 days, was observed between lesion detection and blood sampling. Since HLA typing was available for only a few women, HLA type could not be ruled out as a confounder. Nested within Costa Rica's Guanacaste HPV Natural History Study, an exploratory proof-of-principle case-control study compared TCR repertoires across cervical HPV16 outcomes. Cases were matched to controls by age within five years and by the year the sample was collected. A median age of almost 35 years was observed in cases versus approximately 38 in controls, and no significant differences in baseline characteristics were found. In the parent cohort, about 10,000 women aged 18 or older were enrolled in Guanacaste, Costa Rica, during about 1993 to 1994 and then followed for approximately 7 years. As quality controls, five blinded duplicates were added to each group, bringing the total to roughly 60 samples made up of some 50 participants and approximately ten replicates.

Comments on this clone: No antigen is known for it. The read terminates 3 residues ahead of where the CDR3 ends, so the germline J gene completes it.

Every participant had a single incident cervical HPV16 infection, and prevalent HPV16 infections were excluded. Cervical HPV DNA was detected by MY09/MY11 PCR, and genotyping was performed by dot-blot hybridization. Approximately 15 mL of heparinized blood were centrifuged, and the buffy coat was aliquoted, frozen at -30°C, then stored at -80°C. QIAGEN kits were used to extract genomic DNA from the buffy coat specimens. The CDR3 numbers 13 residues from cysteine through phenylalanine. Of the CDR3's DNA, 30 bases were read; they are in frame from base 1. Deletion took 10 bases off V and 1 base off J, with a span of 12 bases between the germline ends. CDR1 and CDR2 (MNHEY, SVGEGT) derive from the germline V gene. The immunoSEQ assay used multiplex PCR to amplify TCR beta CDR3 regions from an average of roughly 1.2 ug of genomic DNA per sample. To correct primer bias, the assay used a complete synthetic TCR repertoire to set an amplification baseline. Amplicons were sequenced on the Illumina platform. The authors' pipeline ran thus. Sequence errors were corrected by clustering with frequency ratios and a modified nearest-neighbor algorithm, and the sequences were then analyzed in the immunoSEQ Analyzer using IMGT gene definitions. At each rarefaction depth, TCR richness and evenness were averaged across 20 rarefaction repeats, and samples with fewer sequences than that depth were excluded. V, D and J gene relative abundances were compared between groups with Wilcoxon rank sum tests, applying FDR correction. Blinded duplicates gave an intraclass correlation of approximately 96% for TCR richness and an average of roughly 76% across 70 or so gene segments. Not all clones reach the TCRdb copy of this immuneACCESS table, which keeps in-frame sequences only. Checked studies attribute under half of the gap to unresolved V genes and leave the rest unexplained. Clone size and the V and J calls come from that table; the DNA yielded D and trimming. The sample table gives 45,000 to 55,000 clones. In total, the top ten clones hold approximately 0.98% of the sample.

General findings and caveats noted by the study authors: Cases were distinguished from controls with an estimated AUC of 0.65 to 0.85 by random forest classifiers combining richness and V gene abundances. Cases had lower TRBV6-7 relative abundance than controls (approximately 0.11% versus 0.16%; Bonferroni P = 0.0008). Because of the cross-sectional design, the study could not determine whether the associations came before infection or resulted from infection, and neither effector/memory subsets nor HPV-specific T cells were isolated. Because T-cell numbers per sample were unknown, differences in richness could reflect varying T-cell content rather than repertoire biology. Across sequencing depths, CIN3+ cases showed significantly higher TCR repertoire richness than controls, but evenness did not differ between the groups.

This clonotype originated in a woman aged 18-70 years with a cervical HPV16 infection that either progressed to CIN3+ or cleared (not recorded which). The sequence joins TRBV6-2 or TRBV6-3 to TRBJ2-3; TRBD2 is a weak D gene call, 6 bases matching. Sequencing was carried out using blood buffy coat. The sequenced CDR3 bases are TGTGCCACTTGCGGGGCCGGCACAGATACG. This codes for CATCGAGTDT. The full CDR3 reads CATCGAGTDTQYF.